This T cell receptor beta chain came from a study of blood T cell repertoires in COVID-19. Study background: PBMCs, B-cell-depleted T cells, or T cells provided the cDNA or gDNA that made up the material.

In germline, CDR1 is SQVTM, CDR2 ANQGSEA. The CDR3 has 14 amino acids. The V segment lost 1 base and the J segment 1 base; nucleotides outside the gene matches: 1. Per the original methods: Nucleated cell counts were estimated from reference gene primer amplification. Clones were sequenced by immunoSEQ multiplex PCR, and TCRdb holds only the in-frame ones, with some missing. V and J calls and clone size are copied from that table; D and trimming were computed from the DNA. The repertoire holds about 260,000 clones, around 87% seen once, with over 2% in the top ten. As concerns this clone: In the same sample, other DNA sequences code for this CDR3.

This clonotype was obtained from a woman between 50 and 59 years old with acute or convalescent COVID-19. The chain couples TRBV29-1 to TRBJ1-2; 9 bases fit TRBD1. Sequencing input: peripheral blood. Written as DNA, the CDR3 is TGCAGCGTTGAAGGGGGACAGGGTAACTATGGCTACACCTTC. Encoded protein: CSVEGGQGNYGYTF.